Listed below are T cell receptor beta chains from one sample, sequenced in a study of beta chain features in type 1 diabetes. Here immunoSEQ multiplex PCR was the method, and the copy in TCRdb shows in-frame clones only, minus some. Of about 200,000 clones in the sample, roughly 10% were seen once. Sequencing was done on a sample of central memory CD4+ T cells from blood. The receptors originated from a man aged 18 to 30 in good health. The CDR3 runs from the conserved cysteine through the conserved F or W. D genes are given only for firm matches. Clone sizes are given selectively: once, few, many, or a class where the clone is expanded.

NA,TRBJ2-7,NA,TRBV28,CASSSPSIGLSWQYF,TGTGCCAGCAGTTCTCCCTCAATCGGACTGTCGTGGCAGTACTTC
NA,TRBJ1-1,few,TRBV7-8,CASSLASVNTEAFF,TGTGCCAGCAGCTTAGCATCGGTGAACACTGAAGCTTTCTTT
TRBD2,TRBJ2-1,NA,TRBV29-1,CSVDPLAGNEQFF,TGCAGCGTTGATCCCCTAGCGGGTAATGAGCAGTTCTTC
TRBD2,TRBJ2-5,NA,TRBV5-1,CASSSLAGGLQETQYF,TGCGCCAGCAGCTCTTTAGCGGGAGGGCTACAAGAGACCCAGTACTTC
TRBD1,TRBJ2-1,few,TRBV6-6,CASSFSGTGINEQFF,TGTGCCAGCAGTTTCTCCGGGACAGGGATTAATGAGCAGTTCTTC
NA,TRBJ2-7,few,TRBV9,CASSGGPMDEQYF,TGTGCCAGCAGCGGGGGGCCCATGGACGAGCAGTACTTC
TRBD2,TRBJ2-1,few,TRBV25-1,CASSDPRLAGAGEQFF,TGTGCCAGCAGTGACCCCAGACTAGCGGGAGCAGGAGAGCAGTTCTTC
NA,TRBJ2-5,NA,TRBV28,CASSFKETQYF,TGTGCCAGCAGTTTTAAGGAGACCCAGTACTTC
TRBD1,TRBJ1-1,few,TRBV6-5,CASSYGQGVFF,TGTGCCAGCAGTTACGGGCAGGGGGTGTTCTTT
TRBD1,TRBJ2-1,NA,TRBV10-3,CAISVGQGRDEQFF,TGTGCCATCAGTGTGGGACAGGGTCGCGATGAGCAGTTCTTC
NA,TRBJ1-5,few,TRBV6-1,CASSEAPYQQPQHF,TGTGCCAGCAGTGAAGCGCCGTATCAACAGCCCCAGCATTTT
NA,TRBJ2-1,once,TRBV11-2,CASTPSGPSWVNEQFF,TGTGCCAGCACCCCCAGCGGGCCTTCTTGGGTGAATGAGCAGTTCTTC
TRBD2,TRBJ2-1,few,TRBV7-9,CASSLVASGYNEQFF,TGTGCCAGCAGCTTAGTGGCTAGCGGCTACAATGAGCAGTTCTTC
NA,TRBJ2-2,many,TRBV28,CASSLGRTGELFF,TGTGCCAGCAGTTTAGGGAGGACCGGGGAGCTGTTTTTT
TRBD1,TRBJ2-7,NA,TRBV5-1,CASSGSGTGPRRNEQYF,TGCGCCAGCAGCGGATCCGGGACAGGGCCCCGTCGCAACGAGCAGTACTTC
TRBD1,TRBJ1-2,NA,TRBV5-1,CASSPGQGLDGYTF,TGCGCCAGCAGCCCGGGACAGGGTCTCGATGGCTACACCTTC
TRBD1,TRBJ2-2,few,TRBV28,CASKETGAANTGELFF,TGTGCCAGCAAGGAGACAGGGGCGGCGAACACCGGGGAGCTGTTTTTT
NA,TRBJ2-1,many,TRBV30,CAWSTGSGSYNEQFF,TGTGCCTGGAGTACCGGGAGTGGGTCCTACAATGAGCAGTTCTTC
NA,TRBJ1-3,NA,TRBV5-1,CASSFSEGGNTIYF,TGCGCCAGCAGCTTTTCAGAAGGCGGAAACACCATATATTTT
NA,TRBJ2-5,few,TRBV7-2,CASSLRATQYF,TGTGCCAGCAGCTTAAGGGCTACCCAGTACTTC
NA,TRBJ2-5,few,TRBV29-1,CSVLTVKETQYF,TGCAGCGTTTTGACAGTAAAAGAGACCCAGTACTTC
NA,TRBJ2-1,many,TRBV12-5,CASAESGTYNEQFF,TGTGCTAGTGCCGAATCGGGGACCTACAATGAGCAGTTCTTC
NA,TRBJ2-3,many,TRBV5-1,CASSPDGDTQYF,TGCGCCAGCAGCCCGGATGGGGATACGCAGTATTTT
NA,TRBJ1-5,NA,TRBV28,CASNSADTYQPQHF,TGTGCCAGCAACTCGGCGGACACTTATCAGCCCCAGCATTTT
NA,TRBJ2-7,few,TRBV29-1,CSVTPRDRTYEQYF,TGCAGCGTTACACCCCGAGACAGGACTTACGAGCAGTACTTC
TRBD1,TRBJ1-1,few,TRBV4-1,CASSRRVDRDTEAFF,TGCGCCAGCAGCCGAAGGGTCGACAGGGACACTGAAGCTTTCTTT
NA,TRBJ1-5,few,TRBV7-2,CASSLRGSSQPQHF,TGTGCCAGCAGCCTACGGGGGTCCTCTCAGCCCCAGCATTTT
TRBD2,TRBJ2-2,NA,TRBV30,CAWSGPAAGVTGELFF,TGTGCCTGGTCTGGTCCCGCAGCGGGAGTTACCGGGGAGCTGTTTTTT
NA,TRBJ2-1,few,TRBV9,CASSVGVDEQFF,TGTGCCAGCAGCGTAGGGGTGGATGAGCAGTTCTTC
TRBD2,TRBJ2-1,few,TRBV29-1,CSGCSGSSYNEQFF,TGCAGCGGGTGCAGCGGGAGCTCCTACAATGAGCAGTTCTTC
TRBD2,TRBJ2-3,NA,TRBV30,CAWDHGTSGRTDTQYF,TGTGCCTGGGATCACGGGACTAGCGGGAGGACAGATACGCAGTATTTT
NA,TRBJ2-3,many,TRBV2,CASSETQTDTQYF,TGTGCCAGCAGTGAAACTCAAACAGATACGCAGTATTTT
NA,TRBJ2-7,many,TRBV5-1,CASSFDGSYEQYF,TGCGCCAGCAGCTTTGACGGCTCCTACGAGCAGTACTTC
NA,TRBJ2-1,NA,TRBV30,CAWKQGGHNEQFF,TGTGCCTGGAAGCAGGGGGGACACAATGAGCAGTTCTTC
NA,TRBJ2-4,NA,TRBV10-3,CAIRGDVGENIQYF,TGTGCCATCAGGGGGGACGTTGGGGAAAACATTCAGTACTTC
TRBD1,TRBJ2-3,NA,TRBV30,CAWSKGAVRTDTQYF,TGTGCCTGGAGCAAGGGGGCAGTCAGGACAGATACGCAGTATTTT
TRBD1,TRBJ2-7,few,TRBV4-3,CASSQDLGQGSYEQYF,TGCGCCAGCAGCCAGGACCTTGGACAGGGCTCCTACGAGCAGTACTTC
TRBD1,TRBJ2-2,NA,TRBV5-1,CASSVTGVPTGELFF,TGCGCCAGCAGCGTAACAGGGGTTCCTACCGGGGAGCTGTTTTTT
NA,TRBJ1-5,NA,TRBV30,CAWSEGGRQPQHF,TGTGCCTGGAGTGAGGGGGGCCGGCAGCCCCAGCATTTT
NA,TRBJ2-7,NA,TRBV5-1,CASSLDYRGNEQYF,TGCGCCAGCAGCTTGGACTATAGGGGGAACGAGCAGTACTTC
NA,TRBJ1-4,few,TRBV4-3,CASSQTDMTGEKLFF,TGCGCCAGCAGCCAAACGGACATGACTGGTGAAAAACTGTTTTTT
NA,TRBJ2-2,few,TRBV5-6,CASRRDFTGELFF,TGTGCCAGCAGACGGGACTTCACCGGGGAGCTGTTTTTT
NA,TRBJ1-1,NA,TRBV27,CASKGERMNTEAFF,TGTGCCAGCAAAGGGGAGAGAATGAACACTGAAGCTTTCTTT
TRBD1,TRBJ2-5,many,TRBV7-8,CASSPGQQETQYF,TGTGCCAGCAGCCCGGGACAGCAAGAGACCCAGTACTTC
NA,TRBJ1-2,few,TRBV2,CASKVFDSTNYGYTF,TGTGCCAGCAAGGTGTTCGACAGCACTAACTATGGCTACACCTTC
NA,TRBJ2-3,few,TRBV7-2,CASSLARFRRTTDTQYF,TGTGCCAGCAGCTTAGCGAGATTCCGACGGACCACAGATACGCAGTATTTT
NA,TRBJ2-1,few,TRBV9,CASSGRAENEQFF,TGTGCCAGCAGCGGGCGGGCGGAGAATGAGCAGTTCTTC
TRBD1,TRBJ1-2,few,TRBV5-4,CASSNIQGADYGYTF,TGTGCCAGCAGCAACATACAGGGGGCGGATTATGGCTACACCTTC
NA,TRBJ2-7,few,TRBV6-5,CASEAGSRSYEQYF,TGTGCCAGCGAGGCAGGGAGTAGATCCTACGAGCAGTACTTC
NA,TRBJ2-7,few,TRBV11-2,CASSLRGNSEQYF,TGTGCCAGCAGCTTGCGAGGGAACTCCGAGCAGTACTTC
NA,TRBJ2-1,many,TRBV29-1,CSVGGGGSYNEQFF,TGCAGCGTTGGAGGCGGAGGCTCCTACAATGAGCAGTTCTTC
NA,TRBJ1-1,NA,TRBV5-1,CASSLWGEQDTEAFF,TGCGCCAGCAGCTTGTGGGGAGAGCAGGACACTGAAGCTTTCTTT
NA,TRBJ1-2,NA,TRBV10-3,CAISGTYGYTF,TGTGCCATCAGTGGGACCTATGGCTACACCTTC
NA,TRBJ2-1,few,TRBV5-6,CASSQDPSGDEQFF,TGTGCCAGCAGCCAGGACCCATCGGGGGATGAGCAGTTCTTC
NA,TRBJ1-4,few,TRBV29-1,CSVAGQSEKLFF,TGCAGCGTGGCCGGACAGAGCGAAAAACTGTTTTTT
NA,TRBJ1-2,few,TRBV20-1,CSASDNGYTF,TGCAGTGCTAGCGACAATGGCTACACCTTC
TRBD2,TRBJ2-7,many,TRBV30,CAWIGLAGSHEQYF,TGTGCCTGGATTGGACTAGCGGGGTCCCACGAGCAGTACTTC
TRBD2,TRBJ2-3,NA,TRBV19,CASSTLGLGRDTQYF,TGTGCCAGTAGTACCCTAGGACTAGGACGGGATACGCAGTATTTT
NA,TRBJ2-1,NA,TRBV5-5,CASSWRPDEQFF,TGTGCCAGCAGCTGGAGACCTGATGAGCAGTTCTTC